Reported below is one T cell receptor beta chain. These data originate in a study of blood T cell repertoires in COVID-19. The overall study: Some COVID-19 samples were acute and others convalescent; all came from the United States, Italy and Spain. T cells, B-cell-depleted T cells, or PBMCs provided the cDNA or gDNA that served as material.

Authors' processing steps: Estimates of nucleated cell counts were drawn from the amplification of reference gene primers. The protocol was immunoSEQ multiplex PCR, while the TCRdb copy is restricted to in-frame clones and leaves out a portion. V, J and clone size were drawn from that table, and D and trimming were deduced from the DNA. The table includes around 620,000 clones, just under 90% detected once. CDR1 is MNHEY, CDR2 SMNVEV, per germline (reference sequence). Between the trimmed V and J ends, which lost 6 bases and 11 bases, there was a span of 20 bases. The CDR3 length is 14 residues. This sequence joins TRBV27 and TRBJ1-5, with D possibly TRBD1 on 5 matching bases. Material: peripheral blood. The TCR was taken from a woman younger than 35 with acute or convalescent COVID-19. The CDR3 loop is CASSPQGYSRSQHF. DNA of the CDR3: TGTGCCAGCAGCCCCCAGGGATATTCCCGGTCCCAGCATTTT.